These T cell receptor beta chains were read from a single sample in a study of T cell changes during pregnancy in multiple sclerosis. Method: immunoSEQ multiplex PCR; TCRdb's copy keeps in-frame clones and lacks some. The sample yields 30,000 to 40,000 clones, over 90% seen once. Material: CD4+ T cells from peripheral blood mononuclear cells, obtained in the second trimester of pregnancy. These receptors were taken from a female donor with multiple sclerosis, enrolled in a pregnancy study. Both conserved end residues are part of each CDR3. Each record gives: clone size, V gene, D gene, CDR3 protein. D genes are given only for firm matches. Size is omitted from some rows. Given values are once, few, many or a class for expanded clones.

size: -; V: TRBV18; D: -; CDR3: CASSPTVPYSSYEQYF
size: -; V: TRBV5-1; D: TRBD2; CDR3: CASSISGRADTDTQYF
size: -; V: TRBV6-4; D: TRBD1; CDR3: CASSDSPGQGTSTNEKLFF
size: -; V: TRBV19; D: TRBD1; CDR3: CASSPNRGQGGEAFF
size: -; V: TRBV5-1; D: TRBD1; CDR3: CASSSGQGWNIQYF
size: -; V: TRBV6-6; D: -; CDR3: CASSPGPNYGYTF
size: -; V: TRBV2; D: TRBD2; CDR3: CASRIAGGQYEQYF
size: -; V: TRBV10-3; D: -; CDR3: CAISESGRVGEKLFF
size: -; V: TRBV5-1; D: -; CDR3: CASSFRGELNTEAFF
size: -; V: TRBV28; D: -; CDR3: CASSFGGASYEQYF
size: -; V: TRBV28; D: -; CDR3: CASWTVRSGELFF
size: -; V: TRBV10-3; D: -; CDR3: CAISEWGGMTEAFF
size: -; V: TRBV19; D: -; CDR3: CASSPTAYSGNTIYF
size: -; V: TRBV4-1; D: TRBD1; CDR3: CASSPRGGTGGMNGYTF
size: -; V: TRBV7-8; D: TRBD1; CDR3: CASSPGQGRDNEQFF
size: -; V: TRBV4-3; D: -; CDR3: CASSQEGPGDTGELFF
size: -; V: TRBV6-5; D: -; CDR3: CASSYRSGANVLTF
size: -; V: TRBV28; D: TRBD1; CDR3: CASSFIYRGRIYGYTF
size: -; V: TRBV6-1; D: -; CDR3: CASSAGTPLGLNTEAFF
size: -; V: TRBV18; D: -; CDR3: CASSSGSESSNQPQHF
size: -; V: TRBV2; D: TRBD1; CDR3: CASMQGGDNSPLHF
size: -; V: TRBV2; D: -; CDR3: CASNMGHGNEQFF
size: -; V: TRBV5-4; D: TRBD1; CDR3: CASSLGQVGFSNEQFF
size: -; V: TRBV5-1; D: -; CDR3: CVSRDLNTEAFF
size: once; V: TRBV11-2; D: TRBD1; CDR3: CASSLETGETYEQYF